This T cell receptor (beta chain) was sequenced for a study of T cell repertoires in cytomegalovirus infection. Broader study findings: In two of eight donors, the top clonotype was HLA-C-restricted CMV-specific.

TCRdb analysed the reads with MiXCR anew, one entry per CDR3 protein. The sample has 65,000 to 95,000 distinct CDR3 sequences, approximately 3.7% seen once. This clonotype occurred many times. The antigen is not known. V gave up 0 bases and J gave up 6 bases; unmatched junction bases: 9. This CDR3 is 17 amino acids long. CDR1 and CDR2 from the germline V gene are MNHEY and SVGEGT. Material for sequencing was PBMCs. J is TRBJ2-3 and V is TRBV6-2 or TRBV6-3, with TRBD2 matching 10 bases. This TCR was recovered from a human donor in good health (CMV status not recorded). Some clones in this sample may be carry-over from other donors' samples. CDR3 region: CASSYSRLAGADDTQYF. The CDR3 nucleotides are TGTGCCAGCAGTTACTCGAGGCTAGCGGGGGCCGACGATACGCAGTATTTT.